This is a list of T cell receptor beta chains from one sample in a study of STAT5B mutations in CD4+ large granular lymphocyte leukemia. The protocol was immunoSEQ multiplex PCR, while the TCRdb copy is restricted to in-frame clones and leaves out a portion. The table has 30,000 to 35,000 clones, around 85% seen once; the top ten hold roughly 4.3%. The sample taken for sequencing was CD4+ T cells from blood buffy coats. These receptors all stem from a human donor in good health. Both conserved end residues are part of each CDR3. A D gene is named only where the DNA matches it firmly. A row's size may be missing; if present it is once, few, many or a size class.

TRBD2 | TRBJ2-1 | . | TRBV15 | TGTGCCACCAGCAGGGGGGGGAGTGGTGAGCAGTTCTTC | CATSRGGSGEQFF
. | TRBJ1-6 | . | TRBV7-8 | TGTGCCAGCAGCGTGACAGAAAAGTATTCACCCCTCCACTTT | CASSVTEKYSPLHF
. | TRBJ2-7 | . | TRBV6-5 | TGTGCCAGCACCCCGAACCGGTGGGGTGAGCAGTACTTC | CASTPNRWGEQYF
. | TRBJ2-1 | . | TRBV9 | TGTGCCAGCACCATATACCCCGCAGTGGTCAATGAGCAGTTCTTC | CASTIYPAVVNEQFF
. | TRBJ2-7 | . | TRBV10-2 | TGCGCCAGCAGGGGACTTTTTGGCTACGAGCAGTACTTC | CASRGLFGYEQYF
. | TRBJ1-2 | . | TRBV2 | TGTGCCAGCAGTGAAGCAGGGAGGCCGAGCTATGGCTACACCTTC | CASSEAGRPSYGYTF
. | TRBJ1-1 | . | TRBV27 | TGTGCCAGCAGCATATTCGAGAACACTGAAGCTTTCTTT | CASSIFENTEAFF
. | TRBJ2-6 | . | TRBV6-5 | TGTGCCAGCAGTTATACAGGGTCTGGGGCCAACGTCCTGACTTTC | CASSYTGSGANVLTF
. | TRBJ2-3 | . | TRBV18 | TGTGCCAGCTCACCCCGGGTTTTGAGCACAGATACGCAGTATTTT | CASSPRVLSTDTQYF
TRBD1 | TRBJ1-5 | . | TRBV28 | TGTGCCAGCAGGCCTACAGGGGGGCGAAATCAGCCCCAGCATTTT | CASRPTGGRNQPQHF
. | TRBJ2-5 | . | TRBV27 | TGTGCCAGCAGTTTGGGGCGAAGGGAGGAGGAGACCCAGTACTTC | CASSLGRREEETQYF
TRBD1 | TRBJ2-7 | . | TRBV9 | TGTGCCAGCAGCGTTGAGGGGGCGGCTTCCAACGAGCAGTACTTC | CASSVEGAASNEQYF
. | TRBJ2-1 | . | TRBV4-1 | TGCGCCAGCAGCCAGCCGCCCCGGGACACCCCTCGAGGCTCCTACAATGAGCAGTTCTTC | CASSQPPRDTPRGSYNEQFF
. | TRBJ1-5 | once | TRBV18 | TGTGCCAGCTCACCCTCACGGCAGGGGAAGAGCAATCAGCCCCAGCATTTT | CASSPSRQGKSNQPQHF
. | TRBJ1-5 | . | TRBV6-5 | TGTGCCAGCAGTTTAGATAGGGGCAGCCAGCCCCAGCATTTT | CASSLDRGSQPQHF
. | TRBJ2-5 | . | TRBV2 | TGTGCCAGCAGTGCGGACAGCCAAGAGACCCAGTACTTC | CASSADSQETQYF
. | TRBJ1-5 | . | TRBV27 | TGTGCCAGCAGTTTCTCCAGCAATCAGCCCCAGCATTTT | CASSFSSNQPQHF
TRBD1 | TRBJ1-5 | . | TRBV29-1 | TGCAGCGTCGGACAGGGGTATCAGCCCCAGCATTTT | CSVGQGYQPQHF
. | TRBJ1-5 | . | TRBV19 | TGTGCCAGTACCTCCCTCCAGGGAGGCAATCAGCCCCAGCATTTT | CASTSLQGGNQPQHF
TRBD1 | TRBJ1-5 | once | TRBV7-8 | TGTGCCAGCAGCGCGCGCGACAGGGCCCAGCCCCAGCATTTT | CASSARDRAQPQHF
TRBD2 | TRBJ2-3 | . | TRBV10-3 | TGTGCCATCAGTGAACCTGCCCGGACTAGCGGGAGTGGAGATACGCAGTATTTT | CAISEPARTSGSGDTQYF
. | TRBJ2-7 | . | TRBV28 | TGTGCCAGCAGCCCTTCAGGGGGGAGGAACGAGCAGTACTTC | CASSPSGGRNEQYF
. | TRBJ2-1 | . | TRBV19 | TGTGCCAGTACCTTGGAGGGTGACGCTTACAATGAGCAGTTCTTC | CASTLEGDAYNEQFF
. | TRBJ2-6 | . | TRBV6-6 | TGTGCCAGCAGTTACCGAAGGGGGACCGGGGCCAACGTCCTGACTTTC | CASSYRRGTGANVLTF
TRBD2 | TRBJ2-7 | . | TRBV23-1 | TGCGCCAGCAGTCACCCGGGGGGACTAGCTCACTACGAGCAGTACTTC | CASSHPGGLAHYEQYF
. | TRBJ2-7 | . | TRBV7-8 | TGTGCCAGCAGCTTAGTGTTCGGGCAGGTGAACTACGAGCAGTACTTC | CASSLVFGQVNYEQYF
. | TRBJ2-7 | . | TRBV4-2 | TGTGCCAGCAGCCGCGACGGCGGGACGTCCTACGAGCAGTACTTC | CASSRDGGTSYEQYF
. | TRBJ1-2 | . | TRBV6-5 | TGTGCCAGCAGGGGTTCTCATGGCTACACCTTC | CASRGSHGYTF
. | TRBJ1-1 | . | TRBV7-9 | TGTGCCAGCAGCTGGACACAGGGTACTGAAGCTTTCTTT | CASSWTQGTEAFF
. | TRBJ2-1 | . | TRBV11-1 | TGTGCCAGCAGCCCCCGGGACGCTCCCTACAATGAGCAGTTCTTC | CASSPRDAPYNEQFF
TRBD1 | TRBJ2-6 | few | TRBV7-6 | TGTGCCAGCAGTCGGACAGGGGGGTCTGGGGCCAACGTCCTGACTTTC | CASSRTGGSGANVLTF
. | TRBJ2-2 | . | TRBV7-2 | TGTGCCGTCCGGGGGGCACTTAACACCGGGGAGCTGTTTTTT | CAVRGALNTGELFF
TRBD2 | TRBJ2-7 | . | TRBV7-2 | TGTGCCAGCAGCTTCCGTCCCGGGACTAGCGGGATACCCTACGAGCAGTACTTC | CASSFRPGTSGIPYEQYF
. | TRBJ2-7 | . | TRBV30 | TGTGCCTGGGGCCCGAGCTCCTACGAGCAGTACTTC | CAWGPSSYEQYF
TRBD2 | TRBJ2-1 | . | TRBV10-3 | TGTGCCATCAGTGCATCAATCGGACTAGCGGGAGAAAGTATCTATGAGCAGTTCTTC | CAISASIGLAGESIYEQFF
. | TRBJ1-1 | . | TRBV5-4 | TGTGCCAGCAGCAAAGACAGCTTTGAAGCTTTCTTT | CASSKDSFEAFF
. | TRBJ2-2 | . | TRBV5-1 | TGCGCCAGCAGCGGAGTCCCGACCGGGGAGCTGTTTTTT | CASSGVPTGELFF
TRBD2 | TRBJ2-7 | . | TRBV7-9 | TGTGCCACCTCGTCACGGGAGGAGGCCTACGAGCAGTACTTC | CATSSREEAYEQYF
. | TRBJ1-4 | . | TRBV7-5 | TGTGTCAGAAGCTCGAAGGGGGGGGGAACTAATGAAAAACTGTTTTTT | CVRSSKGGGTNEKLFF
TRBD2 | TRBJ2-7 | . | TRBV6-6 | TGTGCCAGCAGTCTAGCGGGGACCCGGGACGAGCAGTACTTC | CASSLAGTRDEQYF
. | TRBJ1-1 | . | TRBV15 | TGTGCCACCAGCAGAGATCGGGGAACCACTGAAGCTTTCTTT | CATSRDRGTTEAFF
. | TRBJ1-1 | . | TRBV2 | TGTGCCAGCAGGAGATCGGGGGTGAGGGACACTGAAGCTTTCTTT | CASRRSGVRDTEAFF
. | TRBJ2-1 | . | TRBV4-2 | TGTGCCAGCAGCCAAGACGGCCCCCTTGTTGCGTTCTTC | CASSQDGPLVAFF
TRBD2 | TRBJ2-7 | . | TRBV7-9 | TGTGCCAGCAGCCTGGGACTAGCGGACACCTACGAGCAGTACTTC | CASSLGLADTYEQYF
TRBD1 | TRBJ2-2 | . | TRBV7-8 | TGTGCCAGCAGCCCTTGGAGTCCAGGGGGCAAGAGGGGCCCTTTT | CASSPWSPGGKRGPF
TRBD2 | TRBJ2-1 | . | TRBV4-2 | TGTGCCAGCAGCCTCCACCCGGGACTAGCGGGAGCCGATGAGCAGTTCTTC | CASSLHPGLAGADEQFF
TRBD1 | TRBJ2-1 | once | TRBV5-1 | TGCGCCAGCAGCTTGTCCCGGGACAGGGTAGGTAATGAGCAGTTCTTC | CASSLSRDRVGNEQFF